This is a list of T cell receptor beta chains from one sample in a study of shared clonotypes between healthy human individuals. Produced via immunoSEQ multiplex PCR; TCRdb's table is partial and in-frame only. The sample gives about 2.1 million clones, under 95% of which show up once; 1.5% to 2% is in the top ten. Specimen: naive CD8+ T cells from PBMCs. The receptors were sampled from a man aged 18 to 29 in good health. Some clones in this sample may be carry-over from other donors' samples. Each CDR3 is given without its conserved first and last residue.

j_call v_call cdr3_aa
TRBJ2-3 TRBV27 ASHPKLPTSDTQY
TRBJ2-2 TRBV5-5 ASSLDFTGELF
TRBJ2-5 TRBV7-9 ASSSSGLQQETQY
TRBJ1-4 TRBV9 ASSAEGAANEKLF
TRBJ1-3 TRBV7-9 ASSPLDRGSGNTIY
TRBJ2-7 TRBV9 ASSPYAESRSYEQY
TRBJ1-4 TRBV4-1 ASSQETRRGEKLF
TRBJ1-2 TRBV9 ASSPFDRGHGYT
TRBJ2-1 TRBV19 ASSITTRTSGVSYNEQF
TRBJ1-1 TRBV19 ASTVGVGPEAF
TRBJ1-6 TRBV27 ASRIRRVTGDSPLH
TRBJ2-2 TRBV5-1 ASSFYQGISSTGELF
TRBJ1-2 TRBV5-1 ASSLIGQDGYT
TRBJ2-3 TRBV29-1 SVDSGPTDTQY
TRBJ1-2 TRBV2 ASSEGRDYGYT
TRBJ2-2 TRBV6-5 ASQIPPGELF
TRBJ2-7 TRBV29-1 SVRLVQGHNSYEQY
TRBJ2-5 TRBV29-1 SALGSGIGETQY
TRBJ1-2 TRBV27 ASSWGRANYGYT
TRBJ2-3 TRBV18 ASSPPDFPFTDTQY
TRBJ2-1 TRBV2 ASSTTGLAGSGEQF
TRBJ2-3 TRBV4-1 ASSLTKMRSQDTQY
TRBJ2-2 TRBV5-1 ASSSTYGQGRTGELF
TRBJ2-7 TRBV7-9 ASSPQGGFSYEQY
TRBJ2-7 TRBV11-2 ASSLDRQGHEQY
TRBJ1-2 TRBV6-1 ATTSYGYT